This T cell receptor beta chain appears in the sequencing data of a study of human T cells and chemical hapten exposure. TCRdb independently ran MiXCR on the RACE reads; one entry per CDR3 protein. The sample lists about 85,000 distinct CDR3 sequences; approximately 10% were seen once. CDR1 and CDR2 from the germline V gene are SEHNR and FQNEAQ (reference sequence). Trimming stripped 1 base from V and 6 bases from J, with 6 bases between. The CDR3 contains 13 residues. The time point denotes: patch test 2, 6 weeks after DPC sensitization. The treatment was: therapeutic diphenylcyclopropenone sensitization with weekly scalp DPC.

This clonotype was obtained from a man younger than 35 with alopecia areata. Some clones in this sample may be carry-over from other donors' samples. Sequencing was performed on whole blood, taken in connection with sensitization to the hapten diphenylcyclopropenone (DPC). The genes are TRBV7-9 and TRBJ2-2, with unresolved D. The CDR3 nucleotides read TGTGCCAGCAGCTTAGTGGAGTCCGGGGAGCTGTTTTTT. It yields the protein CASSLVESGELFF.